The rows below give T cell receptor beta chains drawn from one sample of a study of regulatory T cells in long-lasting Graves disease. TCRdb reprocessed the multiplex PCR reads with MiXCR, giving one entry per CDR3 protein. There are 350,000 to 500,000 distinct CDR3 sequences in the sample; about 17% occur only once, and around a tenth lies in the top ten. These sequences were also reported in another study, on T cells in Graves' hyperthyroidism and ophthalmopathy.

The sequencing used peripheral blood mononuclear cells (PBMCs), collected at new diagnosis, from a patient treated with antithyroid drugs. Receptors originate from a woman aged 30 to 39 with Graves disease. Each CDR3 is given with its conserved first and last residue. The D gene is left open where the match is weak. Clone size, where shown, is once, few, many, or a class for clones that have expanded.

V: TRBV3-1
D: NA
size: many
J: TRBJ2-2
CDR3: CASTFRAGELFF
DNA: TGTGCCAGCACTTTTCGGGCCGGGGAGCTGTTTTTT

V: TRBV6-1
D: NA
size: many
J: TRBJ2-7
CDR3: CASSDEPGAPYEQYF
DNA: TGTGCCAGCAGTGACGAGCCCGGGGCACCCTACGAGCAGTACTTC

V: TRBV28
D: NA
size: many
J: TRBJ2-2
CDR3: CASSLVRVRTGELFF
DNA: TGTGCCAGCAGTTTAGTCAGGGTTCGCACCGGGGAGCTGTTTTTT

V: TRBV19
D: TRBD2
size: NA
J: TRBJ2-2
CDR3: CASSPRASGIGELFF
DNA: TGTGCCAGTTCGCCTAGGGCTAGCGGCATCGGGGAGCTGTTTTTT

V: TRBV4-1
D: TRBD1
size: many
J: TRBJ2-3
CDR3: CASSRPGQGTDTQYF
DNA: TGCGCCAGCAGCCGACCGGGACAGGGCACAGATACGCAGTATTTT

V: TRBV28
D: TRBD1
size: many
J: TRBJ1-6
CDR3: CASRRLGQGERSPLHF
DNA: TGTGCCAGCAGACGCCTCGGACAGGGTGAGCGTTCACCCCTCCACTTT

V: TRBV3-1
D: TRBD2
size: many
J: TRBJ2-5
CDR3: CASSQAGRGRRGETQYF
DNA: TGTGCCAGCAGCCAAGCTGGTCGCGGGAGAAGGGGAGAGACCCAGTACTTC

V: TRBV2
D: TRBD2
size: many
J: TRBJ2-7
CDR3: CASYGGRSTYEQYF
DNA: TGTGCCAGCTACGGCGGGAGGTCAACCTACGAGCAGTACTTC

V: TRBV11-1
D: NA
size: many
J: TRBJ2-1
CDR3: CASSPPGRSYNEQFF
DNA: TGTGCCAGCAGCCCACCAGGCCGCTCCTACAATGAGCAGTTCTTC

V: TRBV28
D: NA
size: many
J: TRBJ2-1
CDR3: CASSFLNSDSNNEQFF
DNA: TGTGCCAGCAGTTTTTTAAACTCCGACTCGAACAATGAGCAGTTCTTC

V: TRBV25-1
D: NA
size: many
J: TRBJ1-1
CDR3: CASSDGLGRGEAFF
DNA: TGTGCCAGCAGTGATGGATTGGGAAGGGGCGAAGCTTTCTTT

V: TRBV18
D: NA
size: few
J: TRBJ2-7
CDR3: CASSILSRSDEQYF
DNA: TGTGCCAGCTCAATCCTCAGTCGTTCCGACGAGCAGTACTTC

V: TRBV2
D: NA
size: many
J: TRBJ2-1
CDR3: CASSVARLDNEQFF
DNA: TGTGCCAGCAGTGTCGCTAGGCTAGACAATGAGCAGTTCTTC

V: TRBV20-1
D: TRBD1
size: few
J: TRBJ2-7
CDR3: CSAIGTASYEQYF
DNA: TGCAGTGCCATCGGGACAGCATCCTACGAGCAGTACTTC

V: TRBV6-2/TRBV6-3
D: TRBD2
size: many
J: TRBJ2-7
CDR3: CASSEPNQGAGGEQYF
DNA: TGTGCCAGCAGTGAACCCAACCAAGGGGCGGGGGGCGAGCAGTACTTC

V: TRBV11-2
D: NA
size: many
J: TRBJ1-4
CDR3: CASSLEERKLFF
DNA: TGTGCCAGCAGCTTAGAGGAACGAAAACTGTTTTTT

V: TRBV28
D: NA
size: NA
J: TRBJ1-5
CDR3: CASSFGGTEEGGNQPQHF
DNA: TGTGCCAGCAGTTTCGGGGGGACTGAGGAAGGGGGCAATCAGCCCCAGCATTTT

V: TRBV7-2
D: NA
size: many
J: TRBJ1-5
CDR3: CASSTPGAGQPQHF
DNA: TGTGCCAGCAGCACTCCGGGGGCGGGCCAGCCCCAGCATTTT

V: TRBV28
D: TRBD1
size: many
J: TRBJ1-5
CDR3: CASRAGTGRFSNQPQHF
DNA: TGTGCCAGCAGGGCCGGGACAGGGAGGTTTAGCAATCAGCCCCAGCATTTT

V: TRBV10-3
D: TRBD2
size: many
J: TRBJ2-5
CDR3: CAISLAGRQETQYF
DNA: TGTGCCATCAGCCTAGCGGGGCGACAAGAGACCCAGTACTTC

V: TRBV12-3/TRBV12-4
D: TRBD1
size: many
J: TRBJ2-2
CDR3: CASSPGTGGAIGELFF
DNA: TGTGCCAGCAGTCCAGGGACAGGGGGCGCGATCGGGGAGCTGTTTTTT

V: TRBV6-2/TRBV6-3
D: TRBD2
size: many
J: TRBJ2-1
CDR3: CASSYSGTSGGAEQFF
DNA: TGTGCCAGCAGTTACTCCGGGACTAGCGGGGGTGCTGAGCAGTTCTTC

V: TRBV7-9
D: TRBD2
size: many
J: TRBJ2-7
CDR3: CASSLSGGRAGEQYF
DNA: TGTGCCAGCAGCTTATCAGGCGGGAGGGCCGGGGAGCAGTACTTC

V: TRBV25-1
D: NA
size: NA
J: TRBJ1-1
CDR3: CASSEPFGGTNTEAFF
DNA: TGTGCCAGCAGTGAACCCTTCGGGGGGACGAACACTGAAGCTTTCTTT

V: TRBV7-9
D: NA
size: many
J: TRBJ2-3
CDR3: CASSDTGGGTDTQYF
DNA: TGTGCCAGCAGCGATACAGGGGGGGGGACAGATACGCAGTATTTT

V: TRBV20-1
D: TRBD1
size: NA
J: TRBJ2-7
CDR3: CSASGQASYEQYF
DNA: TGCAGTGCTAGTGGACAGGCCTCCTACGAGCAGTACTTC

V: TRBV18
D: NA
size: many
J: TRBJ1-1
CDR3: CASSPAPNTEAFF
DNA: TGTGCCAGCTCACCAGCCCCGAACACTGAAGCTTTCTTT

V: TRBV28
D: NA
size: many
J: TRBJ2-7
CDR3: CASSAPRGLREQYF
DNA: TGTGCCAGCAGTGCCCCCAGGGGACTACGTGAGCAGTACTTC

V: TRBV28
D: TRBD2
size: few
J: TRBJ2-1
CDR3: CASSLLASGNNEQFF
DNA: TGTGCCAGCAGTTTGTTGGCTAGCGGTAACAATGAGCAGTTCTTC

V: TRBV4-1
D: NA
size: NA
J: TRBJ2-1
CDR3: CASSQVGLTGNQFF
DNA: TGCGCCAGCAGCCAAGTCGGATTGACGGGGAACCAGTTCTTC

V: TRBV15
D: NA
size: few
J: TRBJ2-7
CDR3: CATSRDGSLYEQYF
DNA: TGTGCCACCAGCAGAGATGGGTCCCTCTACGAGCAGTACTTC

V: TRBV27
D: NA
size: many
J: TRBJ2-1
CDR3: CASSFGRRSYNEQFF
DNA: TGTGCCAGCAGTTTCGGCAGACGCTCCTACAATGAGCAGTTCTTC

V: TRBV15
D: NA
size: few
J: TRBJ2-5
CDR3: CATSNKETQYF
DNA: TGTGCCACCAGCAACAAAGAGACCCAGTACTTC

V: TRBV28
D: NA
size: many
J: TRBJ1-5
CDR3: CASSIGTRSSNQPQHF
DNA: TGTGCCAGCAGTATCGGGACACGAAGTTCCAATCAGCCCCAGCATTTT

V: TRBV20-1
D: NA
size: many
J: TRBJ2-4
CDR3: CSATAAKNIQYF
DNA: TGCAGTGCTACCGCGGCCAAAAACATTCAGTACTTC

V: TRBV4-3
D: TRBD2
size: NA
J: TRBJ2-1
CDR3: CASSQEWGGLAYNEQFF
DNA: TGCGCCAGCAGCCAAGAGTGGGGGGGACTAGCCTACAATGAGCAGTTCTTC

V: TRBV2
D: NA
size: many
J: TRBJ2-7
CDR3: CASSPLPGVYEQYF
DNA: TGTGCCAGCTCCCCCTTGCCCGGGGTCTACGAGCAGTACTTC

V: TRBV19
D: NA
size: many
J: TRBJ1-1
CDR3: CASKGRGMNTEAFF
DNA: TGTGCCAGTAAGGGTAGGGGAATGAACACTGAAGCTTTCTTT

V: TRBV12-3/TRBV12-4
D: NA
size: many
J: TRBJ2-1
CDR3: CASSSTESLPYNEQFF
DNA: TGTGCCAGCAGTTCCACAGAGAGCCTACCCTACAATGAGCAGTTCTTC

V: TRBV6-2/TRBV6-3
D: TRBD2
size: many
J: TRBJ2-7
CDR3: CASSPWTSGSQSEQYF
DNA: TGTGCCAGCAGTCCCTGGACTAGCGGGAGTCAGTCCGAGCAGTACTTC

V: TRBV28
D: TRBD2
size: once
J: TRBJ2-2
CDR3: CASSLGTSGPTGELFF
DNA: TGTGCCAGCAGTTTGGGGACTAGCGGTCCCACCGGGGAGCTGTTTTTT

V: TRBV7-9
D: NA
size: few
J: TRBJ2-5
CDR3: CASSSRFETQYF
DNA: TGTGCCAGCAGCTCCAGATTTGAGACCCAGTACTTC

V: TRBV18
D: NA
size: many
J: TRBJ1-2
CDR3: CASSPMGVEGYTF
DNA: TGTGCCAGCTCACCAATGGGAGTGGAGGGCTACACCTTC

V: TRBV19
D: TRBD2
size: NA
J: TRBJ2-7
CDR3: CASSSSSGTEQYF
DNA: TGTGCCAGTAGTTCTTCTAGCGGGACGGAGCAGTACTTC

V: TRBV27
D: NA
size: few
J: TRBJ1-1
CDR3: CASSPDIGTEAFF
DNA: TGTGCCAGCAGCCCAGACATAGGCACTGAAGCTTTCTTT

V: TRBV15
D: TRBD1
size: many
J: TRBJ1-5
CDR3: CATNWGQKLYSNQPQHF
DNA: TGTGCCACCAATTGGGGACAGAAATTGTATAGCAATCAGCCCCAGCATTTT

V: TRBV20-1
D: TRBD1
size: many
J: TRBJ2-7
CDR3: CSASPGTGAPYEQYF
DNA: TGCAGTGCCTCCCCCGGGACAGGGGCGCCCTACGAGCAGTACTTC

V: TRBV2
D: NA
size: few
J: TRBJ2-2
CDR3: CASGAMADSTGELFF
DNA: TGTGCCAGCGGGGCCATGGCTGATAGCACCGGGGAGCTGTTTTTT

V: TRBV19
D: NA
size: many
J: TRBJ2-5
CDR3: CASKGGDASQETQYF
DNA: TGTGCCAGTAAAGGGGGAGATGCATCACAAGAGACCCAGTACTTC

V: TRBV20-1
D: TRBD1
size: many
J: TRBJ1-4
CDR3: CSASDRGDATNEKLFF
DNA: TGCAGTGCTAGTGACAGGGGGGATGCAACTAATGAAAAACTGTTTTTT

V: TRBV28
D: TRBD2
size: NA
J: TRBJ2-7
CDR3: CASVGRDYEQYF
DNA: TGTGCCAGCGTCGGGAGGGACTACGAGCAGTACTTC

V: TRBV19
D: TRBD1
size: NA
J: TRBJ2-3
CDR3: CASSAIRQGRTDTQYF
DNA: TGTGCCAGTAGTGCAATACGACAGGGGCGAACAGATACGCAGTATTTT

V: TRBV5-4
D: NA
size: NA
J: TRBJ2-5
CDR3: CASSLARMGRQETQYF
DNA: TGTGCCAGCAGCTTGGCCAGGATGGGACGCCAAGAGACCCAGTACTTC

V: TRBV3-1
D: TRBD2
size: NA
J: TRBJ2-6
CDR3: CASSQRTSGVGANVLTF
DNA: TGTGCCAGCAGCCAAAGGACTAGCGGGGTTGGGGCCAACGTCCTGACTTTC

V: TRBV20-1
D: TRBD1
size: many
J: TRBJ1-1
CDR3: CSARSRTGNTEAFF
DNA: TGCAGTGCTAGATCCCGGACAGGGAACACTGAAGCTTTCTTT